These 32 T cell receptor beta chains came from one sample sequenced in a study of cytomegalovirus exposure and HLA in healthy donors. Generated by immunoSEQ multiplex PCR, the TCRdb table keeps only in-frame clones and is missing some. In the table there are about 120,000 clones, 89% of which are singletons. The specimen sequenced was PBMCs. Receptor source: a young woman in good health and CMV-seronegative.

The chain recombines TRBV5-4 with TRBJ2-7, with TRBD2 identical over 7 bases. The length of the CDR3 is 15 residues. The junction had 10 bases not matched to a gene; V was cut back by 6 bases and J by 1 base. Germline V gene data show CDR1 as SGHNT and CDR2 as YYREEE (reference sequence). The CDR3 nucleotides are TGTGCCAGCACCGTGGGAGGGTCTACTTCCTACGAGCAGTACGTC. This gives the protein CASTVGGSTSYEQYV.

The chain links TRBV7-6 to TRBJ1-4, with D maybe TRBD1 (6 bases). This CDR3 comprises 14 residues. V was cut by 5 bases and J by 8 bases, with 15 bases left in between. From germline, CDR1 is SGHVS and CDR2 FNYEAQ. The chain's CDR3 is CASSPQRGGEKLFF. The CDR3 region has the DNA TGTGCCAGCAGCCCTCAAAGGGGGGGCGAAAAACTGTTTTTT.

The CDR3 loop is CASSLTGVTEAFF. DNA of the CDR3: TGTGCCAGCAGCTTAACAGGGGTCACTGAAGCTTTCTTT. The J gene is TRBJ1-1, the V gene TRBV7-6; 7 nucleotides align to TRBD1. The length of the CDR3 is 13 residues. The junction had 1 base not matched to a gene; V was cut back by 2 bases and J by 4 bases. Germline V CDR1 and CDR2: SGHVS, FNYEAQ.

The CDR3 loop reads CASSPPSAYEQYF. For the CDR3, the DNA is TGTGCCAGCTCACCACCCTCCGCCTACGAGCAGTACTTC. The chain carries TRBV18 and TRBJ2-7; D is uncertain. The germline V gene encodes CDR1 KGHSH and CDR2 LQKENI. V lost 0 bases, J lost 2 bases, and 5 bases lay in between. The CDR3 contains 13 residues.

This clone was detected once. CDR3 sequence: CASVGQGNEKLFF. CDR3 in DNA: TGTGCCAGCGTCGGGCAGGGCAATGAAAAACTGTTTTTT. The chain uses TRBV7-9 and TRBJ1-4, with D perhaps matching TRBD1 (5 bases). Trimming took 8 bases from V and 5 from J, leaving 12 bases between them. The CDR3 consists of 13 residues. In germline, CDR1 is SEHNR, CDR2 FQNEAQ (reference sequence).

As DNA, the CDR3 is TGTGCCAGCAGCGTAGAAGCGCCGAGCTCCTACGAGCAGTACTTC. Its protein product is CASSVEAPSSYEQYF. The chain combines TRBV9 with TRBJ2-7, with D uncertain. The CDR3 has 15 amino acids. Trimming removed 0 bases at V and 0 bases at J, with 10 bases between. Germline-derived CDR1 and CDR2 are SGDLS and YYNGEE.

The chain couples TRBV7-9 to TRBJ2-7; D not resolved. CDR1 SEHNR and CDR2 FQNEAQ come from the germline V gene (reference sequence). This CDR3 is built from 13 residues. With 3 bases removed from V and 4 bases from J, the gap between germline ends came to 10 bases. The CDR3 reads CASSFSSIYEQYF. Written as DNA, the CDR3 is TGTGCCAGCAGCTTCAGTTCCATTTACGAGCAGTACTTC.

The chain recombines TRBV5-4 with TRBJ2-4, with a tentative D call TRBD2 (6 bases). Per the germline V gene, CDR1 is SGHNT and CDR2 is YYREEE (reference sequence). The CDR3 has 14 residues. Trimming took off 2 bases at V and 8 bases at J, with 14 bases between the two ends. The CDR3 DNA reads as TGTGCCAGCAGCTTCCGGGACTGGGAGGACATTCAGTACTTC. It codes for CASSFRDWEDIQYF. Filled out from reference TRBV5-4 and TRBJ2-4, the complete variable domain reads ETGVTQSPTHLIKTRGQQVTLRCSSQSGHNTVSWYQQALGQGPQFIFQYYREEENGRGNFPPRFSGLQFPNYSSELNVNALELDDSALYLCASSFRDWEDIQYFGAGTRLSVL.

The rearrangement uses TRBV6-1 and TRBJ2-5; 8 bases align to TRBD2. The V gene end was trimmed by 3 bases and the J gene end by 6 bases; junction bases not matched to a gene: 6. Germline values: CDR1 MNHNS, CDR2 SASEGT. This CDR3 is 14 amino acids long. For the CDR3, the DNA is TGTGCCAGCAGTGACTCGGGAGGGCCTAAGACCCAGTACTTC. Residues: CASSDSGGPKTQYF.

The chain recombines TRBV28 with TRBJ2-7, with 9 bases that match TRBD1. The CDR3 length is 14 residues. Germline V gene lookup returns CDR1 MDHEN and CDR2 SYDVKM. With 5 bases clipped from V and 3 bases from J, the junction kept 5 bases outside the gene matches. The chain's CDR3 is CASSPRDRDYEQYV. The CDR3 coding sequence is TGTGCCAGCAGTCCTAGGGACAGGGACTACGAGCAGTACGTC.

V is TRBV2 and J is TRBJ2-5, with 7 bases lining up with TRBD1. Germline lookup yields CDR1 SNHLY and CDR2 FYNNEI. Trimming cost V 7 bases and J 7 bases; bases outside gene matches: 12. The CDR3 has 14 amino acids. The CDR3 here is CASTGTVYLRTQYF. In DNA, the CDR3 is TGTGCCAGCACCGGGACAGTCTATTTGCGGACCCAGTACTTC.

This clone was seen only once. The genes are TRBV18 and TRBJ1-5; D perhaps matches TRBD1 (6 bases). The V end was cut by 5 bases, the J end by 0 bases, with 8 bases between. This CDR3 is 14 amino acids long. Looked up from germline, CDR1 is KGHSH and CDR2 is LQKENI. The CDR3 DNA sequence: TGTGCCAGCTCAGAACAGGGTAGCAATCAGCCCCAGCATTTT. Residues: CASSEQGSNQPQHF.

V is TRBV2 and J is TRBJ1-3; D is perhaps TRBD1 (5 bases). V dropped 0 bases and J dropped 4 bases, with 16 bases sitting between them. The CDR3 is 17 residues long. Germline lookup yields CDR1 SNHLY and CDR2 FYNNEI. Here the CDR3 reads CASSEAFYQGAGNTIYF. The CDR3 region has the DNA TGTGCCAGCAGTGAAGCTTTCTACCAGGGCGCGGGAAACACCATATATTTT.

The chain joins TRBV11-3 to TRBJ2-7; TRBD1 matches 8 bases. V lost 5 bases to trimming and J lost 5 bases; unmatched junction nucleotides: 11. Germline V CDR1 and CDR2: SGHNT, YENEEA. This CDR3 has 15 amino acids. CDR3 nucleotides: TGTGCCAGCAGCCCATACAGGGGGAAACCCCACGAGCAGTACTTC. It specifies CASSPYRGKPHEQYF.

This clone was seen once. The chain is built from TRBV25-1 and TRBJ2-7; no clear D. Germline V gene sequence: CDR1 MGHDK, CDR2 SYGVNS. The CDR3 length is 14 residues. V lost 1 base to trimming and J lost 6 bases, with 13 bases between them. As DNA, the CDR3 is TGTGCCAGCAGTGAATCGGTAATTGGGCTCGAGCAGTACTTC. Amino acids: CASSESVIGLEQYF.

The rearrangement joins TRBV6-5 to TRBJ1-2; D call uncertain. With 2 bases removed from V and 7 bases from J, the gap between germline ends came to 11 bases. The germline V gene has CDR1 MNHEY and CDR2 SVGAGI. This CDR3 is built from 13 residues. CDR3 in amino acids: CASSYEGVGGYTF. The CDR3 nucleotides read TGTGCCAGCAGTTACGAGGGAGTGGGTGGCTACACCTTC.

The rearrangement uses TRBV28 and TRBJ1-5, with a weak D call TRBD1 (6 bases). Germline V gene sequence: CDR1 MDHEN, CDR2 SYDVKM. The CDR3 is 13 amino acids. With 6 bases removed from V and 5 bases from J, the gap between germline ends came to 11 bases. CDR3 amino acids: CASRGQLDQPQHF. Here the CDR3 DNA reads TGTGCCAGCAGAGGACAGCTAGATCAGCCCCAGCATTTT.

About this clone: Germline is not matched at one junction end, which may reflect a read error. The chain joins TRBV19 to TRBJ2-3; TRBD2 agrees at 14 bases. Germline-derived CDR1 and CDR2 are LNHDA and SQIVND (reference sequence). This CDR3 contains 12 residues. The CDR3 spells CASSMGLAGVTF. As DNA, the CDR3 is TGTGCCAGTAGTATGGGACTAGCGGGAGTGACGTTT.

The gene calls are TRBV29-1 and TRBJ1-3, with D possibly TRBD1 on 5 matching bases. CDR1 and CDR2 from the germline V gene are SQVTM and ANQGSEA. This CDR3 spans 14 amino acids. V was pared by 6 bases and J by 0 bases, with 12 bases between. The CDR3 DNA follows: TGCAGCGTCTCGGGGGAAGTCTCTGGAAACACCATATATTTT. It encodes CSVSGEVSGNTIYF.

This chain links TRBV5-1 with TRBJ2-4, with D unresolved. This CDR3 contains 16 residues. Trimming left V 0 bases short and J 3 bases short, with 13 bases between. CDR1 SGHRS and CDR2 YFSETQ come from the germline V gene. CDR3 region: CASSLVSGLVKNIQYF. CDR3 in DNA: TGCGCCAGCAGCTTGGTTTCTGGCTTGGTCAAAAACATTCAGTACTTC. Full variable domain (rest looked up from reference TRBV5-1 and TRBJ2-4): KAGVTQTPRYLIKTRGQQVTLSCSPISGHRSVSWYQQTPGQGLQFLFEYFSETQRNKGNFPGRFSGRQFSNSRSEMNVSTLELGDSALYLCASSLVSGLVKNIQYFGAGTRLSVL.

The chain employs TRBV30 and TRBJ1-4, with 9 nucleotides matching TRBD1. Germline values: CDR1 GTSNPN, CDR2 SVGIG (reference sequence). V was clipped by 8 bases and J by 7 bases; unmatched bases: 17. There are 16 residues in the CDR3. The CDR3 DNA sequence: TGTGCCGGGGACCCGGGACAGGGAGGGGTGGGTGAAAAACTGTTTTTT. Translating gives CAGDPGQGGVGEKLFF.

The chain couples TRBV7-9 to TRBJ2-2, with TRBD1 identical over 11 bases. Trimming took 3 bases from V and 6 from J; bases not matched to a gene: 3. The CDR3 has 15 residues. Germline loops: CDR1 SEHNR, CDR2 FQNEAQ (reference sequence). In DNA form, the CDR3 reads TGTGCCAGCAGCTTTCGGGACAGGGGGTCCGGGGAGCTGTTTTTT. This translates into CASSFRDRGSGELFF.

V is TRBV18 and J is TRBJ2-3; TRBD2 matches at 11 bases. V shed 3 bases and J 1 base; nucleotides not matched to a gene: 0. The germline CDR1 and CDR2 sequences are KGHSH and LQKENI. The CDR3 runs 15 residues. CDR3 in DNA: TGTGCCAGCTCACCGGGACTAGCGGGCACAGATACGCAGTATTTT. Translating it yields CASSPGLAGTDTQYF.

This clone has more than one count but fewer than ten. V is TRBV7-9 and J is TRBJ1-2, with a weak D call TRBD1 (5 bases). The CDR3 is 15 residues long. Trimming cost V 1 base and J 2 bases, with 11 bases left between them. Germline values: CDR1 SEHNR, CDR2 FQNEAQ (reference sequence). Here the CDR3 DNA reads TGTGCCAGCAGCTTAGTAGGGGTGACCAACTATGGCTACACCTTC. Translating it yields CASSLVGVTNYGYTF.

This chain connects TRBV27 to TRBJ2-2, with a possible D match to TRBD1 (6 bases). V was shortened by 5 bases and J by 2 bases, with 12 bases between the two germline ends. The length of the CDR3 is 15 residues. The germline V gene encodes CDR1 MNHEY and CDR2 SMNVEV (reference sequence). The CDR3 DNA follows: TGTGCCAGCAGTAAAGGACAGCTTAACACCGGGGAGCTGTTTTTT. Amino acids: CASSKGQLNTGELFF.

V usage is TRBV27 and J usage is TRBJ2-1, with D perhaps TRBD2 (6 bases). Germline V lookup: CDR1 MNHEY, CDR2 SMNVEV (reference sequence). The length of the CDR3 is 14 residues. V shed 6 bases and J shed 7 bases, with 16 bases lying between them. In DNA form, the CDR3 reads TGTGCCAGCAGGCGGGGCAGTTCTTTGAATGAGCAGTTCTTC. This codes for CASRRGSSLNEQFF.

The V and J genes are TRBV6-5 and TRBJ1-2; TRBD1 matches 11 bases. The germline V gene has CDR1 MNHEY and CDR2 SVGAGI. CDR3 length equals 16 residues. The junction had 4 bases not matched to a gene; V was cut back by 4 bases and J by 0 bases. CDR3 in DNA: TGTGCCAGCAGTTCCGGGACAGGGGGTTCTAACTATGGCTACACCTTC. Amino acid sequence: CASSSGTGGSNYGYTF.

This sequence joins TRBV20-1 and TRBJ2-7; 8 nucleotides agree with TRBD1. CDR3 size: 11 residues. Germline assignment: CDR1 DFQATT and CDR2 SNEGSKA (reference sequence). Trimming removed 6 bases from V and 3 bases from J; junction bases left unmatched: 1. CDR3 sequence: CSAGQGYEQYV. The CDR3 bases are TGCAGTGCCGGACAGGGCTACGAGCAGTACGTC.

The chain couples TRBV4-3 to TRBJ1-1; perhaps TRBD1 as D (6 bases). The germline V gene has CDR1 LGHNA and CDR2 YSLEER. V gave up 1 base and J gave up 0 bases, with 9 bases separating them. This CDR3 spans 15 amino acids. The CDR3 nucleotides are TGCGCCAGCAGCCAAGGCGCAGGGGTGAACACTGAAGCTTTCTTT. The encoded protein is CASSQGAGVNTEAFF.

This sequence joins TRBV11-3 and TRBJ2-3; tentative D call: TRBD1 (5 bases). Germline loops: CDR1 SGHNT, CDR2 YENEEA. The ends were cut back, 4 bases at V and 6 bases at J, with 20 bases in the middle. This CDR3 comprises 16 residues. The CDR3 sequence: CASSSKRSGAKDTQYF. The CDR3 DNA is TGTGCCAGCAGCTCCAAAAGGTCTGGGGCGAAGGATACGCAGTATTTT.

The chain couples TRBV9 to TRBJ2-2; possibly TRBD2 for D (6 bases). The V gene's germline CDR1 is SGDLS and CDR2 YYNGEE. V was pared by 0 bases and J by 4 bases, with 10 bases between. CDR3 size: 15 residues. The chain's CDR3 is CASSVGGTSTGELFF. In DNA form, the CDR3 reads TGTGCCAGCAGCGTAGGAGGGACTTCCACCGGGGAGCTGTTTTTT.

The V gene is TRBV7-9, the J gene TRBJ2-7; 10 nucleotides line up with TRBD1. Germline V gene lookup returns CDR1 SEHNR and CDR2 FQNEAQ (reference sequence). This CDR3 comprises 15 residues. J was trimmed by 4 bases and V by 5 bases; bases with no gene match: 8. In DNA form, the CDR3 reads TGTGCCAGCAGCAGGGGACAGGGGATCCGGTACGAGCAGTACTTC. Its translation is CASSRGQGIRYEQYF.